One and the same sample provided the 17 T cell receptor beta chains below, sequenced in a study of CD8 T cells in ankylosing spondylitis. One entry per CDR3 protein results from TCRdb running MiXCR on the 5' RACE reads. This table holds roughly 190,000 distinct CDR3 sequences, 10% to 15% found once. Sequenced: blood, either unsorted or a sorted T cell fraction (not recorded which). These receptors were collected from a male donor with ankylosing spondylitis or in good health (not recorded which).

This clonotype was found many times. The chain's CDR3 is CAISQLGNQETQYF. CDR3 DNA sequence: TGTGCCATCAGCCAACTAGGGAATCAAGAGACCCAGTACTTC. The chain joins TRBV10-3 to TRBJ2-5, with D maybe TRBD2 (5 bases). V shed 6 bases and J shed 2 bases, with 13 bases lying between them. Germline lookup yields CDR1 ENHRY and CDR2 SYGVKD. The CDR3 is 14 amino acids.

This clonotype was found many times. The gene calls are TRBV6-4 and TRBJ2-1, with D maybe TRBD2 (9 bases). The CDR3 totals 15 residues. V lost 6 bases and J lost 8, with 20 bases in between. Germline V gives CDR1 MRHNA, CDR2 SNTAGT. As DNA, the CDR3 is TGTGCCAGCAGCCACGACAGGGGCGGGAGGGATGAGCAGTTCTTC. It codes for CASSHDRGGRDEQFF.

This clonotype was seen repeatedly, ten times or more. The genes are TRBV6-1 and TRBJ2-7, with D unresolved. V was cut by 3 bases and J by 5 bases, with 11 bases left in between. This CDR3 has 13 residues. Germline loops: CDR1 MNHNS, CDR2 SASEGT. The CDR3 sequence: CASSDSEMDEQYF. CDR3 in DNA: TGTGCCAGCAGTGATAGTGAGATGGACGAGCAGTACTTC.

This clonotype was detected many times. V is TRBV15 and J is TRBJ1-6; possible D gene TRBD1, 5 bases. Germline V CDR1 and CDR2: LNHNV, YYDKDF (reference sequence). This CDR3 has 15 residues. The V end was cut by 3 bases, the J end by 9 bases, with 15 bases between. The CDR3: CATSRGGAETSPLHF. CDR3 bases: TGTGCCACCAGCAGGGGAGGGGCGGAAACTTCACCCCTCCACTTT.

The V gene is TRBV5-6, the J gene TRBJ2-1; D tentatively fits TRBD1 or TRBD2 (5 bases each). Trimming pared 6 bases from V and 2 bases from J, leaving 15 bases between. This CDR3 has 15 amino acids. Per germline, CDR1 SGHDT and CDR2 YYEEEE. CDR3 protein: CASTIGTDPYNEQFF. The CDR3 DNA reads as TGTGCCAGCACTATAGGGACGGACCCCTACAATGAGCAGTTCTTC.

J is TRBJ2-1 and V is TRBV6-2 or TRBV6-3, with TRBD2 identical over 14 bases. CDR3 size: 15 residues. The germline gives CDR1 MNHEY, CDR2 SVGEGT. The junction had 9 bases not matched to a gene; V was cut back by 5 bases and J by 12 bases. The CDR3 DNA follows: TGTGCCAGCAGTCCCCGACTAGCGGGGGGGCCGGGGCAGTTCTTC. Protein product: CASSPRLAGGPGQFF.

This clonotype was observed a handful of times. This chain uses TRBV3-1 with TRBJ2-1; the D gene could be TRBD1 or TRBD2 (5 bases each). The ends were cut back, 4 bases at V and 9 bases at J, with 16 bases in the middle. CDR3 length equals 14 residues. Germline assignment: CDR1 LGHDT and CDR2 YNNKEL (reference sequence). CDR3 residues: CASSPGTALSEQFF. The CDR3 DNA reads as TGTGCCAGCAGCCCTGGGACGGCGCTCAGTGAGCAGTTCTTC.

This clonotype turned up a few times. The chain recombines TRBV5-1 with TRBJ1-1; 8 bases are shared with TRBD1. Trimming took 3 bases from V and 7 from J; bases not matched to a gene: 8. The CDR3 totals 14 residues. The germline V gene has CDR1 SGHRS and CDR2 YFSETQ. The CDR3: CASSYGQGGDEAFF. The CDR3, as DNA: TGCGCCAGCAGCTACGGACAGGGCGGAGATGAAGCTTTCTTT. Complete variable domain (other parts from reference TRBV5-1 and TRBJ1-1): KAGVTQTPRYLIKTRGQQVTLSCSPISGHRSVSWYQQTPGQGLQFLFEYFSETQRNKGNFPGRFSGRQFSNSRSEMNVSTLELGDSALYLCASSYGQGGDEAFFGQGTRLTVV.

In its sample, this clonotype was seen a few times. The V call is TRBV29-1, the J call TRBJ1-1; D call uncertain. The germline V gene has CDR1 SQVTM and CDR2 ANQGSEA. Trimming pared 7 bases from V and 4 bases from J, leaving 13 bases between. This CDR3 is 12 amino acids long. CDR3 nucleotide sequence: TGCAGCGCCGCCCCCCAGAGCACTGAAGCTTTCTTT. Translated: CSAAPQSTEAFF.

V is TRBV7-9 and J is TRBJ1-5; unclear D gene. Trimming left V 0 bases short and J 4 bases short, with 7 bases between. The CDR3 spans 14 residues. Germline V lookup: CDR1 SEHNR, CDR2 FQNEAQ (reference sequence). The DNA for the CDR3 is TGTGCCAGCAGCTTAGCAGGGATGAATCAGCCCCAGCATTTT. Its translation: CASSLAGMNQPQHF.

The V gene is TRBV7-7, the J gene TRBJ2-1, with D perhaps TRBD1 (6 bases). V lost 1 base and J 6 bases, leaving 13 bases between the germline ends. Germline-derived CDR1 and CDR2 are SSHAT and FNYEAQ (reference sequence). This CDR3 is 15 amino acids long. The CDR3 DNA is TGTGCCAGCAGCTTAGGGCCGGGACAATCCAATGAGCAGTTCTTC. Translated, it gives CASSLGPGQSNEQFF.

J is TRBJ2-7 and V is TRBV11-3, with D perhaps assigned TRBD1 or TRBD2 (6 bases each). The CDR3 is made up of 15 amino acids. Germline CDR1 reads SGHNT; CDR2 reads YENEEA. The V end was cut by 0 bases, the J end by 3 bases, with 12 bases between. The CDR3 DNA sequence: TGTGCCAGCAGCTTAGACGGGGGCGGATTCTACGAGCAGTACTTC. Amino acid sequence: CASSLDGGGFYEQYF. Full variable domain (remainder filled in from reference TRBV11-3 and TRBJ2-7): EAGVVQSPRYKIIEKKQPVAFWCNPISGHNTLYWYLQNLGQGPELLIRYENEEAVDDSQLPKDRFSAERLKGVDSTLKIQPAELGDSAVYLCASSLDGGGFYEQYFGPGTRLTVT.

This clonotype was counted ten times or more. CDR3 bases: TGTGCCAGCAGCGCTCTGGGACAGGGGGCGCTGGGTACTGAAGCTTTCTTT. Amino acid sequence: CASSALGQGALGTEAFF. This rearrangement joins TRBV7-9 to TRBJ1-1; 12 bases are a match to TRBD1. The germline V gene has CDR1 SEHNR and CDR2 FQNEAQ (reference sequence). The trim removed 5 bases at V and 5 bases at J, leaving 12 bases unmatched. The CDR3 has 17 amino acids.

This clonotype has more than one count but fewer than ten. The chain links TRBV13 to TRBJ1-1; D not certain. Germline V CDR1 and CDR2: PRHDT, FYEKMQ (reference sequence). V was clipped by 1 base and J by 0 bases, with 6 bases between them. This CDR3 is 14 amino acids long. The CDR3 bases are TGTGCCAGCAGCTTAGCGGCGGTGAACACTGAAGCTTTCTTT. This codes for CASSLAAVNTEAFF.

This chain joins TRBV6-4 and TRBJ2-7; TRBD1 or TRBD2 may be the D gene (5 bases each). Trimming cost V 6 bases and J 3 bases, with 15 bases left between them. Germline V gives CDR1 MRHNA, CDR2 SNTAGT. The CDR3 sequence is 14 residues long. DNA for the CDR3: TGTGCCAGCAGGGGGACGGCTGGGGGCTACGAGCAGTACTTC. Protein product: CASRGTAGGYEQYF.

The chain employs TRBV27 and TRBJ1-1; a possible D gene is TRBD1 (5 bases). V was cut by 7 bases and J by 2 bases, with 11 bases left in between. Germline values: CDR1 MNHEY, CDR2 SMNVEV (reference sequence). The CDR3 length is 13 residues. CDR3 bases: TGTGCCAGCACCAACGGGGGTAACACTGAAGCTTTCTTT. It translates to CASTNGGNTEAFF.

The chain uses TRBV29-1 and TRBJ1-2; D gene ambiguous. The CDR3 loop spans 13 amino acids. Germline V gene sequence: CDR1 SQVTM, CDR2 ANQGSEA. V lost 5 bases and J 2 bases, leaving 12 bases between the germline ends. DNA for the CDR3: TGCAGCGTTCTGGGAGGCAGCAACTATGGCTACACCTTC. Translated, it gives CSVLGGSNYGYTF.